Sequencing of this TCR beta chain was carried out in a study of blood T cell repertoires in COVID-19. Overall study: Some COVID-19 samples were acute and others convalescent; all came from the United States, Italy and Spain. The analysed material was cDNA or gDNA that came from T cells, B-cell-depleted T cells, or PBMCs.

Trimming cost V 8 bases and J 9 bases; bases outside gene matches: 8. The CDR3 runs to 14 residues. The germline gives CDR1 MNHNY, CDR2 SVGAGI (reference sequence). In the authors' methods: The authors estimated nucleated cell counts from reference gene primer amplification. Here immunoSEQ multiplex PCR was the method, and the copy in TCRdb shows in-frame clones only, minus some. V, J and clone size reflect that table, while D and trimming were determined from the DNA. Here the sample spans some 370,000 clones, about 90% being singletons. This clone came up a few times. The TCR sequence derives from a man aged 18 to 29 with active or convalescent COVID-19. V usage is TRBV6-6 and J usage is TRBJ1-6; 9 nucleotides match TRBD1. The sequencing sample was made of peripheral blood. DNA of the CDR3: TGTGCCAGCTCCCCCAACAGGGGGCTTTCACCCCTCCACTTT. Amino acid sequence: CASSPNRGLSPLHF.